This record covers a single T cell receptor (beta chain). Measured with immunoSEQ multiplex PCR; TCRdb has only the in-frame clones, and not every one. The sample has around 52,000 clones; about 92% are singletons. The data originate from a study of T cell changes during pregnancy in multiple sclerosis. Per the germline V gene, CDR1 is DFQATT and CDR2 is SNEGSKA (reference sequence). The CDR3 extends over 10 amino acids. The ends were cut back, 7 bases at V and 4 bases at J, with 7 bases in the middle. This TCR was recovered from a female donor with multiple sclerosis, enrolled in a pregnancy study. Sequenced here: CD4+ T cells from peripheral blood mononuclear cells, sampled in the second trimester of pregnancy. This chain uses TRBV20-1 with TRBJ2-5; D gene uncertain. The CDR3 reads CSVIRETQYF. In DNA, the CDR3 is TGCAGTGTTATTCGAGAGACCCAGTACTTC.